The T cell receptor (beta chain) described here comes from a study of blood T cell repertoires in COVID-19. The wider study: T cells, B-cell-depleted T cells, or PBMCs provided the cDNA or gDNA that served as material.

TCRdb's copy holds only in-frame clones and misses some; the assay was immunoSEQ multiplex PCR. The profile shows roughly 250,000 clones, approximately 86% of them singletons. V lost 6 bases, J lost 4 bases, and 1 base stayed unmatched. The CDR3 contains 13 residues. The specimen was PBMCs or T cells enriched from blood (not recorded which). This receptor was obtained from a woman in her fifties or sixties who had recovered from COVID-19. This sequence joins TRBV12-3 or TRBV12-4 and TRBJ1-2; 11 positions agree with TRBD1. The CDR3 loop reads CASRGTGGYGYTF. The CDR3 region has the DNA TGTGCCAGCAGGGGGACAGGGGGCTATGGCTACACCTTC.